These 18 T cell receptor beta chains originate from one sample sequenced in a study of blood T cell repertoires in COVID-19. Produced via immunoSEQ multiplex PCR; TCRdb's table is partial and in-frame only. The top ten hold around 11% of the sample, which has approximately 260,000 clones, approximately 78% seen once. Sequencing was carried out using peripheral blood. The receptors originated from a woman aged 55-70 years with active or convalescent COVID-19.

J is TRBJ1-3 and V is TRBV9, with a weak D call TRBD1 (5 bases). The CDR3 runs 16 residues. CDR1 and CDR2 (germline): SGDLS, YYNGEE. The V and J ends lost 4 bases and 5 bases respectively, with 19 bases between them. The CDR3: CASSLGVERGRNTIYF. CDR3 nucleotides: TGTGCCAGCAGCCTAGGGGTCGAGCGCGGAAGAAACACCATATATTTT.

The J gene is TRBJ1-1, the V gene TRBV29-1; D might be TRBD1 (6 bases). V was cut by 8 bases and J by 0 bases, with 13 bases left in between. This CDR3 spans 13 amino acids. In germline, CDR1 is SQVTM, CDR2 ANQGSEA. CDR3 bases: TGCAGCACCCCGGGGGGCATGAACACTGAAGCTTTCTTT. It is translated as CSTPGGMNTEAFF. The variable domain in full, completed from reference TRBV29-1 and TRBJ1-1, reads SAVISQKPSRDICQRGTSLTIQCQVDSQVTMMFWYRQQPGQSLTLIATANQGSEATYESGFVIDKFPISRPNLTFSTLTVSNMSPEDSSIYLCSTPGGMNTEAFFGQGTRLTVV.

The gene calls are TRBV6-5 and TRBJ2-3; 7 nucleotides align to TRBD1. Germline trimming cut 8 bases from V and 0 bases from J; bases unmatched to any gene: 5. Germline CDR1 is MNHEY and CDR2 is SVGAGI. The CDR3 totals 14 residues. The CDR3 nucleotides read TGTGCCAGCCAATTGACAGGGAGCACAGATACGCAGTATTTT. Protein sequence: CASQLTGSTDTQYF.

The CDR3 protein is CASSLERDTEAFF. CDR3 DNA: TGTGCCAGCAGCTTAGAGCGAGACACTGAAGCTTTCTTT. The J gene is TRBJ1-1, the V gene TRBV7-2; D unresolved. This CDR3 has 13 amino acids. Germline CDR1 is SGHTA and CDR2 is FQGNSA. The germline V and J ends were trimmed by 1 base and 3 bases, with 6 bases remaining between them.

CDR3 in amino acids: CSASRRAAEQYF. The CDR3 DNA sequence: TGCAGTGCTAGTCGGAGGGCCGCCGAGCAGTACTTC. V and J are TRBV20-1 and TRBJ2-7; D possibly corresponds to TRBD2 (6 bases). The CDR3 spans 12 residues. CDR1 and CDR2 from the germline V gene are DFQATT and SNEGSKA (reference sequence). The ends were cut back, 3 bases at V and 6 bases at J, with 12 bases in the middle.

V and J are TRBV18 and TRBJ2-4, with D possibly matching TRBD1 (6 bases). The CDR3 runs to 19 residues. Germline CDR1 and CDR2: KGHSH and LQKENI. V was pared by 2 bases and J by 0 bases, with 20 bases between. CDR3 amino acids: CASSPIALEGVIAKNIQYF. DNA for the CDR3: TGTGCCAGCTCACCAATAGCCCTTGAGGGGGTTATAGCCAAAAACATTCAGTACTTC. Complete variable domain (other parts from reference TRBV18 and TRBJ2-4): NAGVMQNPRHLVRRRGQEARLRCSPMKGHSHVYWYRQLPEEGLKFMVYLQKENIIDESGMPKERFSAEFPKEGPSILRIQQVVRGDSAAYFCASSPIALEGVIAKNIQYFGAGTRLSVL.

This chain joins TRBV7-6 and TRBJ1-5; D perhaps matches TRBD1 (5 bases). CDR3 length: 17 amino acids. V lost 2 bases, J lost 0 bases, and 14 bases lay in between. Germline V gene sequence: CDR1 SGHVS, CDR2 FNYEAQ. The CDR3: CASSLRSREYSNQPQHF. The DNA for the CDR3 is TGTGCCAGCAGCTTAAGGTCCAGGGAATATAGCAATCAGCCCCAGCATTTT.

This clone was detected many times. The chain links TRBV7-2 to TRBJ1-1, with 7 bases fitting TRBD1. V was clipped by 1 base and J by 0 bases; unmatched bases: 2. Germline-derived CDR1 and CDR2 are SGHTA and FQGNSA. CDR3 length equals 15 residues. CDR3 in DNA: TGTGCCAGCAGCTTAGACGACAGGGTGAACACTGAAGCTTTCTTT. Protein product: CASSLDDRVNTEAFF.

The rearrangement uses TRBV5-1 and TRBJ2-2, with D possibly being TRBD1 (5 bases). V gave up 3 bases and J gave up 7 bases, with 10 bases separating them. The CDR3 consists of 13 residues. Germline V CDR1 and CDR2: SGHRS, YFSETQ. The CDR3 DNA sequence: TGCGCCAGCAGCTGGACACCCGACGGGGAGCTGTTTTTT. Translating gives CASSWTPDGELFF.

This rearrangement joins TRBV6-1 to TRBJ1-2, with a possible D match to TRBD1 (5 bases). From germline, CDR1 is MNHNS and CDR2 SASEGT. The CDR3 totals 14 residues. Trimming removed 3 bases from V and 5 bases from J, with 13 bases in between. The CDR3 DNA reads as TGTGCCAGCAGTGACGGGGGTGGGGCGTATGGCTACACCTTC. Translating it yields CASSDGGGAYGYTF.

This chain joins TRBV6-5 and TRBJ2-1, with a weak D call TRBD1 (6 bases). V shed 6 bases and J shed 2 bases, with 11 bases lying between them. Per the germline V gene, CDR1 is MNHEY and CDR2 is SVGAGI. CDR3 size: 14 residues. As DNA, the CDR3 is TGTGCCAGCAGAGGACAGTCGGCCTACAATGAGCAGTTCTTC. Encoded protein: CASRGQSAYNEQFF.

The chain is built from TRBV6-1 and TRBJ1-1; D is ambiguous. V was pared by 1 base and J by 9 bases, with 15 bases between. Germline-derived CDR1 and CDR2 are MNHNS and SASEGT. The CDR3 loop spans 14 amino acids. The CDR3 sequence: CASSEDLDTFKAFF. CDR3 nucleotides: TGTGCCAGCAGTGAAGACCTCGACACCTTCAAAGCTTTCTTT.

This clone was recorded only once. The J gene is TRBJ2-7, the V gene TRBV6-6; 10 bases are shared with TRBD1. Germline loops: CDR1 MNHNY, CDR2 SVGAGI (reference sequence). The CDR3 extends over 16 amino acids. The trim removed 6 bases at V and 0 bases at J, leaving 8 bases unmatched. The CDR3: CASRPLRDRGSYEQYF. Written as DNA, the CDR3 is TGTGCCAGCAGACCCCTCCGGGACAGGGGCTCCTACGAGCAGTACTTC.

The rearrangement uses TRBV28 and TRBJ1-5; D perhaps matches TRBD1 (6 bases). Per the germline V gene, CDR1 is MDHEN and CDR2 is SYDVKM. V lost 8 bases, J lost 5 bases, and 16 bases lay in between. This CDR3 has 14 amino acids. The DNA of the CDR3 is TGTGCCAGCGGAGGGGGGGGTCCTGATCAGCCCCAGCATTTT. Translating it yields CASGGGGPDQPQHF.

The chain employs TRBV6-2 or TRBV6-3 and TRBJ1-5, with D maybe TRBD1 (5 bases). The V and J ends lost 0 bases and 4 bases respectively, with 10 bases between them. The CDR3 loop spans 15 amino acids. Germline V gene lookup returns CDR1 MNHEY and CDR2 SVGEGT. CDR3 protein: CASSYSSQGNQPQHF. CDR3 nucleotide sequence: TGTGCCAGCAGTTACTCGAGTCAGGGTAATCAGCCCCAGCATTTT.

V and J are TRBV25-1 and TRBJ1-1; D may be TRBD1 (6 bases). Germline assignment: CDR1 MGHDK and CDR2 SYGVNS. This CDR3 contains 15 residues. V shed 6 bases and J shed 1 base, with 15 bases lying between them. Here the CDR3 reads CASRRSGAWNTEAFF. The CDR3 DNA sequence: TGTGCCAGCAGGAGATCAGGGGCCTGGAACACTGAAGCTTTCTTT.

The chain joins TRBV5-1 to TRBJ2-5, with 10 nucleotides matching TRBD2. Trimming cost V 4 bases and J 3 bases; bases outside gene matches: 6. Germline V gene data show CDR1 as SGHRS and CDR2 as YFSETQ. The CDR3 is made up of 15 amino acids. CDR3: CASSRQAGGKETQYF. The DNA for the CDR3 is TGCGCCAGCAGCCGACAAGCGGGGGGGAAAGAGACCCAGTACTTC. Full variable domain (rest looked up from reference TRBV5-1 and TRBJ2-5): KAGVTQTPRYLIKTRGQQVTLSCSPISGHRSVSWYQQTPGQGLQFLFEYFSETQRNKGNFPGRFSGRQFSNSRSEMNVSTLELGDSALYLCASSRQAGGKETQYFGPGTRLLVL.

The chain employs TRBV27 and TRBJ2-3; D gene unclear. The ends were cut back, 5 bases at V and 8 bases at J, with 8 bases in the middle. Germline assignment: CDR1 MNHEY and CDR2 SMNVEV (reference sequence). The CDR3 has 11 residues. CDR3 loop: CASSRLGTQYF. In nucleotides, the CDR3 is TGTGCCAGCAGTCGCCTCGGTACGCAGTATTTT.